Listed here are 14 T cell receptor beta chains from one sample, sequenced in a study of Ad26.COV2.S vaccination and SARS-CoV-2 variants. Sequencing was performed with immunoSEQ multiplex PCR; in TCRdb, only in-frame clones are kept and a portion is missing. The profile covers hundreds of thousands of clones, with about 91% appearing a single time and about 2.7% taken by the ten largest. Regarding treatment: over 15 received Ad26.COV2.S at low or high dose, single or two shots; 5 received placebo; per-sample allocation not given. Sampling occurred on day 63 after the first vaccine or placebo injection. The specimen was peripheral blood, collected in a trial of Ad26.COV2.S vaccine versus placebo. These receptors came from a person between 18 and 65 years old who received the Ad26.COV2.S COVID-19 vaccine or a placebo.

V and J are TRBV11-3 and TRBJ2-5; 12 nucleotides match TRBD2. Germline V gene data show CDR1 as SGHNT and CDR2 as YENEEA. Trimming removed 4 bases from V and 5 bases from J; junction bases left unmatched: 8. This CDR3 spans 16 amino acids. The CDR3 protein is CASSSASGGADETQYF. The CDR3 DNA is TGTGCCAGCAGCTCGGCTAGCGGGGGGGCTGATGAGACCCAGTACTTC.

V gene TRBV6-2 or TRBV6-3 combines with J gene TRBJ1-2, with 7 bases identical to TRBD1. V shed 3 bases and J 4 bases; nucleotides not matched to a gene: 8. Per the germline V gene, CDR1 is MNHEY and CDR2 is SVGEGT. CDR3 length: 15 residues. DNA for the CDR3: TGTGCCAGCAGTTATATTTATCGGGACAGCTATGGCTACACCTTC. This codes for CASSYIYRDSYGYTF.

As concerns this clone: Other DNA sequences in the same sample also yield this CDR3. The V gene is TRBV5-1, the J gene TRBJ2-1; 7 bases agree with TRBD2. J gave up 8 bases and V 0 bases, and 5 bases lay outside the gene matches. There are 14 residues in the CDR3. Germline V gene data show CDR1 as SGHRS and CDR2 as YFSETQ. The CDR3 loop is CASSLGLAGDEQFF. The CDR3 nucleotides read TGCGCCAGCAGCTTGGGACTAGCTGGGGATGAGCAGTTCTTC.

The V and J genes are TRBV6-4 and TRBJ1-2; maybe TRBD1 (5 bases). The V end was cut by 6 bases, the J end by 0 bases, with 20 bases between. The CDR3 runs 17 residues. Germline V gives CDR1 MRHNA, CDR2 SNTAGT. CDR3 DNA: TGTGCCAGCAGCCCCGCTTGGGCGACAGCTGCTAACTATGGCTACACCTTC. It encodes CASSPAWATAANYGYTF.

This clone was observed a single time. The chain recombines TRBV18 with TRBJ2-3; 8 nucleotides align to TRBD1. J gave up 1 base and V 3 bases, and 6 bases lay outside the gene matches. This CDR3 region has 16 residues. Germline V gene data show CDR1 as KGHSH and CDR2 as LQKENI. The CDR3 DNA sequence: TGTGCCAGCTCACCCCTAGGACAGGGAGGCACAGATACGCAGTATTTT. This gives the protein CASSPLGQGGTDTQYF.

The J gene is TRBJ2-3, the V gene TRBV15; the match to TRBD2 covers 7 bases. The CDR3 totals 16 residues. Per the germline V gene, CDR1 is LNHNV and CDR2 is YYDKDF (reference sequence). V was pared by 3 bases and J by 3 bases, with 9 bases of the junction left unmatched. The CDR3 sequence is CATSSEGWGGTDTQYF. CDR3 nucleotide sequence: TGTGCCACCAGCAGCGAGGGTTGGGGAGGGACAGATACGCAGTATTTT.

This clone was seen only once. This rearrangement joins TRBV24-1 to TRBJ2-1, with 9 bases identical to TRBD1. Germline lookup yields CDR1 KGHDR and CDR2 SFDVKD. The trim removed 3 bases at V and 8 bases at J, leaving 7 bases unmatched. The CDR3 extends over 15 amino acids. The CDR3 sequence: CATSDKGQGLHEQFF. CDR3 DNA: TGTGCCACCAGTGATAAGGGACAGGGACTACATGAGCAGTTCTTC.

The rearrangement links TRBV28 to TRBJ1-5, with D perhaps matching TRBD1 (6 bases). The V end was cut by 6 bases, the J end by 2 bases, with 8 bases between. Germline CDR1 and CDR2: MDHEN and SYDVKM. This CDR3 region has 13 residues. CDR3 amino acids: CASRQGGNQPQHF. As DNA, the CDR3 is TGTGCCAGCAGACAGGGAGGCAATCAGCCCCAGCATTTT.

The chain combines TRBV6-2 or TRBV6-3 with TRBJ2-1; TRBD2 matches 12 bases. CDR1 MNHEY and CDR2 SVGEGT come from the germline V gene. The V segment lost 6 bases and the J segment 4 bases; nucleotides outside the gene matches: 10. The CDR3 length is 17 residues. This CDR3 reads CASSPLAGGPEYNEQFF. DNA for the CDR3: TGTGCCAGCAGCCCTCTAGCGGGGGGGCCAGAATACAATGAGCAGTTCTTC.

The rearrangement links TRBV19 to TRBJ1-5, with 7 bases fitting TRBD1. The germline V gene encodes CDR1 LNHDA and CDR2 SQIVND (reference sequence). CDR3 length: 15 residues. The trim removed 1 base at V and 5 bases at J, leaving 5 bases unmatched. The CDR3 here is CASSIVTGMDQPQHF. CDR3 DNA: TGTGCCAGTAGTATAGTGACAGGGATGGATCAGCCCCAGCATTTT.

The chain couples TRBV6-4 to TRBJ2-1, with D uncertain. The CDR3 extends over 13 amino acids. In germline, CDR1 is MRHNA, CDR2 SNTAGT. V lost 6 bases and J lost 7, with 13 bases in between. The CDR3 sequence: CASSPSSENEQFF. In DNA, the CDR3 is TGTGCCAGCAGCCCCTCTTCCGAAAATGAGCAGTTCTTC.

The rearrangement uses TRBV28 and TRBJ1-4; 9 positions agree with TRBD1. Germline trimming cut 6 bases from V and 7 bases from J; bases unmatched to any gene: 15. Per the germline V gene, CDR1 is MDHEN and CDR2 is SYDVKM. The CDR3 has 17 amino acids. CDR3 residues: CASSRPRQGVSGEKLFF. In nucleotides, the CDR3 is TGTGCCAGCAGCCGCCCGAGACAGGGGGTATCAGGTGAAAAACTGTTTTTT.

The V call is TRBV11-3, the J call TRBJ2-1; D possibly corresponds to TRBD1 (6 bases). Trimming pared 4 bases from V and 9 bases from J, leaving 19 bases between. Germline V gene sequence: CDR1 SGHNT, CDR2 YENEEA. The CDR3 has 15 amino acids. The CDR3: CASSSLIGLGAEQFF. Written as DNA, the CDR3 is TGTGCCAGCAGCTCCCTGATCGGTCTGGGGGCTGAGCAGTTCTTC.

The chain couples TRBV10-3 to TRBJ2-3, with 12 bases fitting TRBD2. Germline V gene lookup returns CDR1 ENHRY and CDR2 SYGVKD. CDR3 length: 18 amino acids. V shed 0 bases and J 3 bases; nucleotides not matched to a gene: 7. CDR3 loop: CAISESLMTSGSTDTQYF. CDR3 DNA: TGTGCCATCAGTGAGTCGTTAATGACTAGCGGGAGTACAGATACGCAGTATTTT.